This is a list of T cell receptor beta chains from one sample in a study of cytomegalovirus exposure and HLA in healthy donors. TCRdb's table, derived via immunoSEQ multiplex PCR, lists solely in-frame clones and lacks some. The sample has approximately 110,000 clones; about 76% are singletons. Sequenced input: PBMCs. The origin of the receptors is a woman in her twenties or thirties in good health and CMV-seronegative. Both conserved end residues are part of each CDR3. Each record gives: J gene, clone size, D gene, V gene, CDR3 DNA, CDR3 protein. The D gene is left open where the match is weak. Expanded clones are given a class, and other clones once, few, many or no size at all.

>TRBJ1-6|.|.|TRBV2
TGTGCCAGCAGCCCCAGGGGCTTTAATTCACCCCTCCACTTT
CASSPRGFNSPLHF
>TRBJ1-2|.|TRBD1|TRBV5-5
TGTGCCAGCAGCAGGGACAGGAACTATGGCTACACCTTC
CASSRDRNYGYTF
>TRBJ2-7|few|.|TRBV25-1
TGTGCCAGCAGTGACCCCCTCCCTTTTTACGAGCAGTACTTC
CASSDPLPFYEQYF
>TRBJ2-7|once|.|TRBV5-1
TGCGCCAGCAGCTTGGCACCGGGTAGCAGCTCCTACGAGCAGTACTTC
CASSLAPGSSSYEQYF
>TRBJ2-5|.|.|TRBV7-2
TGTGCCAGCAGCCAAGAGGCTAGGGGAGAGACCCAGTACTTC
CASSQEARGETQYF
>TRBJ2-7|.|TRBD2|TRBV30
TGTGCCTGGAGTGTGATAGCGGGCGTGTTCTCCTACGAGCAGTACTTC
CAWSVIAGVFSYEQYF
>TRBJ2-3|.|TRBD1|TRBV4-3
TGCGCCAGCAGCCAAGGGACAGGGGGAGCAGATACGCAGTATTTT
CASSQGTGGADTQYF
>TRBJ2-7|once|TRBD1|TRBV9
TGTGCCAGCAGCAAGGGACAGGGGTGGGAGCAGTACTTC
CASSKGQGWEQYF
>TRBJ2-3|once|.|TRBV15
TGTGCCACCAGCAGAGATAACAGGGTTGACGGGGCGGACCGGGACGTGACTAGCACAGATACGCAGTATTTT
CATSRDNRVDGADRDVTSTDTQYF
>TRBJ2-1|.|TRBD1|TRBV6-5
TGTGCCAGCAGTAGGGACAGGGTCAATGAGCAGTTCTTC
CASSRDRVNEQFF
>TRBJ2-7|.|.|TRBV7-9
TGTGCCAGCAGCTCGCTCCTTGGAGGGTACGAGCAGTACTTC
CASSSLLGGYEQYF
>TRBJ2-2|.|.|TRBV5-1
TGCGCCAGCAGCCCCGGAGATCTGAACACCGGGGAGCTGTTTTTT
CASSPGDLNTGELFF
>TRBJ2-1|.|TRBD2|TRBV28
TGTGCCAGCAGTCCCCCGGGACTAGCAGTGTTAGAGCAGTTCTTC
CASSPPGLAVLEQFF
>TRBJ1-2|.|TRBD1|TRBV6-5
TGTGCCAGCACCGAGGGACAGGGCCTTAACTATGGCTACACCTTC
CASTEGQGLNYGYTF
>TRBJ2-7|.|.|TRBV19
TGTGCCAGTAGCCCTAATTCGGGCTACGAGCAGTACTTC
CASSPNSGYEQYF
>TRBJ1-5|.|.|TRBV28
TGTGCCAGCAGTCTTTATAAAGAGTTTAATCAGCCCCAGCATTTT
CASSLYKEFNQPQHF
>TRBJ2-2|.|TRBD2|TRBV6-4
TGTGCCAGCAGTCCCCTAGCGGGAGGGCCGACCGGGGAGCTGTTTTTT
CASSPLAGGPTGELFF
>TRBJ2-7|.|.|TRBV5-1
TGCGCCAGCAGGGAGGGGGGGACAGGATCAGGCGAGCAGTACTTC
CASREGGTGSGEQYF
>TRBJ2-5|.|TRBD2|TRBV28
TGTGCCAGCAGCTCCGTTGGACTAGCGGGAGAGACCCAGTACTTC
CASSSVGLAGETQYF
>TRBJ2-5|.|.|TRBV11-1
TGTGCCAGCAGCTTTACTACCCTGGCCGAGACCCAGTACTTC
CASSFTTLAETQYF
>TRBJ2-3|.|.|TRBV7-8
TGTGCCAGCACCCCGACTAGTTTCACGGCAGATACGCAGTATTTT
CASTPTSFTADTQYF
>TRBJ2-3|.|TRBD2|TRBV19
TGTGCCAGTAGACCGCGGGGACTAGCGGGAGCAGATACGCAGTATTTT
CASRPRGLAGADTQYF
>TRBJ2-3|.|TRBD2|TRBV7-6
TGTGCCAGCAGCTCCATCACTAGCGGGAGCACAGATACGCAGTATTTT
CASSSITSGSTDTQYF
>TRBJ2-7|.|TRBD2|TRBV9
TGTGCCAGCAGCGTTACTAGCGGGGGTCCCGGCGAGCAGTACTTC
CASSVTSGGPGEQYF
>TRBJ2-7|.|TRBD2|TRBV11-2
TGTGCCAGCAGCTTAGCCTCTAGCGGGAGGGCCTCCGAGCAGTACTTC
CASSLASSGRASEQYF
>TRBJ1-1|.|.|TRBV28
TGTGCCAGCAGTTTTAGTTGTGAAGCTTTCTTT
CASSFSCEAFF
>TRBJ2-1|.|.|TRBV7-2
TGTGCCAGCAGCTTGGGTTCGGCGGGTCTCTACAATGAGCAGTTCTTC
CASSLGSAGLYNEQFF
>TRBJ2-1|.|.|TRBV21-1
TGTGCCAGCCCGTCCGGGACTAACCTTTCCTCCTACAATGAGCAGTTCTTC
CASPSGTNLSSYNEQFF
>TRBJ2-1|.|.|TRBV4-3
TGCGCCAGCAGCTCAACATCTTGGACAAACTACAATGAGCAGTTCTTC
CASSSTSWTNYNEQFF
>TRBJ2-2|.|TRBD1|TRBV5-1
TGCGCCAGCAGCTCCGGCCGGGACAGCCTCGGAACCGGGGAGCTGTTTTTT
CASSSGRDSLGTGELFF
>TRBJ1-3|.|.|TRBV7-8
TGTGCCAGCAGCTTAGGATATAGGTCGCGGCATGGAAACACCATATATTTT
CASSLGYRSRHGNTIYF
>TRBJ2-2|.|.|TRBV11-2
TGTGCCAGCAGCTTAGGTCGGGGTACCGGGGAGCTGTTTTTT
CASSLGRGTGELFF
>TRBJ2-3|.|TRBD2|TRBV5-4
TGTGCCAGCAGCCGGGGACTAGCGGGAGGGGGGGATACGCAGTATTTT
CASSRGLAGGGDTQYF
>TRBJ1-1|.|.|TRBV6-6
TGTGCCAGCAGTTACTCGAATGGCGGGTCTTTCTTT
CASSYSNGGSFF
>TRBJ1-2|.|.|TRBV10-3
TGTGCCATCACTTATGGCTACACCTTC
CAITYGYTF
>TRBJ1-3|few|.|TRBV7-9
TGTGCCAGCAGCCCCCGAATGGGGGGCTCTGGAAACACCATATATTTT
CASSPRMGGSGNTIYF
>TRBJ2-1|.|TRBD1|TRBV6-5
TGTGCCAGCAACGGACAGGGGTACAATGAGCAGTTCTTC
CASNGQGYNEQFF
>TRBJ2-3|.|.|TRBV7-9
TGTGCCAGCAGCTTAGCGCTCACAGGGAGTACAGATACGCAGTATTTT
CASSLALTGSTDTQYF
>TRBJ2-7|.|.|TRBV7-9
TGTGCCAGCAGCTTAGTAAGCGGCCGGGCCTACGAGCAGTACTTC
CASSLVSGRAYEQYF
>TRBJ2-7|.|TRBD1|TRBV6-6
TGTGCCAGCAGTACAGGGGTTACCTCCTACGAGCAGTACTTC
CASSTGVTSYEQYF
>TRBJ2-7|.|TRBD2|TRBV4-1
TGCGCCAGCAGCCAAGTTCTAGCGGGGGAATACGAGCAGTACTTC
CASSQVLAGEYEQYF
>TRBJ2-3|once|TRBD2|TRBV5-4
TGTGCCAGCAGCTTGAAGACTAGCGGTACAGATACGCAGTATTTT
CASSLKTSGTDTQYF
>TRBJ1-5|once|.|TRBV6-1
TGTGCCATACAGGGTAGCAATCAGCCCCAGCATTTT
CAIQGSNQPQHF
>TRBJ1-3|.|.|TRBV12-5
TGTGCTAGTGGTTTTCAAGGAGGGGCAGCCATATATTTT
CASGFQGGAAIYF
>TRBJ1-2|.|.|TRBV5-4
TGTGCCAGCAGCCCTGGACAGTCTAACTATGGCTACACCTTC
CASSPGQSNYGYTF
>TRBJ1-3|.|.|TRBV11-2
TGTGCCAGCAGCTTAGGTTCGACAGCAACTGGAAACGCCATATATTTT
CASSLGSTATGNAIYF
>TRBJ1-4|few|TRBD1|TRBV15
TGTGCCACCAGCGGACAGGGATCCAGGAATGAAAAACTGTTTTTT
CATSGQGSRNEKLFF
>TRBJ1-4|.|.|TRBV11-2
TGTGCCAGCAGCTTAGATTACCGGGATGAAAAACTGTTTTTT
CASSLDYRDEKLFF
>TRBJ2-1|.|.|TRBV11-2
TGTGCCAGCAGCTTAGAGAGTGCCTACAATGAGCAGTTCTTC
CASSLESAYNEQFF
>TRBJ2-7|.|TRBD2|TRBV7-3
TGTGCCAGCAGCTTATTAGCGGGATCCTACGAGCAGTACTTC
CASSLLAGSYEQYF
>TRBJ2-7|.|TRBD1|TRBV11-2
TGTGCCAGCAGCTTAGATCCTCCGGGACAGGGGGCGGGCGAGCAGTACTTC
CASSLDPPGQGAGEQYF
>TRBJ2-2|.|.|TRBV5-1
TGCGCCAGCAGCTTGGAGGCGGACTCCCGCCTCGGGGAGCTGTTTTTT
CASSLEADSRLGELFF
>TRBJ2-5|.|TRBD1|TRBV7-7
TGTGCCAGCAGCGCGACAGGGGGCGAAGAGACCCAGTACTTC
CASSATGGEETQYF